The TCR beta chain under discussion was sequenced for a study of blood T cell repertoires in COVID-19. The overall study: Samples representing acute and convalescent COVID-19 were sourced from the United States, Italy and Spain.

Authors' processing steps: Reference gene primer amplification gave estimated nucleated cell counts. This table comes from immunoSEQ multiplex PCR, and its TCRdb copy is limited to in-frame clones, with some not included. V and J calls and clone size come straight from that table; D and trimming were deduced from the DNA. Of 65,000 or so clones in the sample, roughly 83% were seen once. Enrolment of Seattle patients took place during active infection, and they were followed longitudinally. The CDR3 covers 15 residues. The germline V gene encodes CDR1 SGHVS and CDR2 FQNEAQ. V shed 1 base and J 5 bases; nucleotides not matched to a gene: 6.

This sequence originates from a man younger than 40 with COVID-19, enrolled during active disease. Sequencing was carried out using peripheral blood. V and J are TRBV7-8 and TRBJ1-2; TRBD1 aligns across 8 bases. The CDR3 DNA sequence: TGTGCCAGCAGCTTAGGGACAGGGCAGGAGTATGGCTACACCTTC. Translation gives CASSLGTGQEYGYTF.